These 6 T cell receptor beta chains were sequenced from one sample in a study of CD8 T cells in Susac syndrome. Random hexamers were used to reverse transcribe 0.5 to 1 ug of RNA. TCRdb independently ran MiXCR on the immunoSEQ multiplex PCR reads; one entry per CDR3 protein. The data show 120,000 or so distinct CDR3 sequences, approximately 94% seen once. Input material: CD4+ T cells from PBMCs. Receptors originate from a human donor in good health.

The chain combines TRBV20-1 with TRBJ1-6; D unclear. Germline values: CDR1 DFQATT, CDR2 SNEGSKA (reference sequence). The CDR3 length is 15 residues. The V gene lost 1 base and the J gene lost 10 bases, with 17 bases spanning the gap. Written as DNA, the CDR3 is TGCAGTGCTAGAGGGATACGGCGTTTTGGCTCACCCCTCCACTTT. Amino acids: CSARGIRRFGSPLHF.

The V and J genes are TRBV9 and TRBJ2-1, with TRBD2 matching over 8 bases. Trimming removed 0 bases from V and 9 bases from J; junction bases left unmatched: 8. The CDR3 has 15 residues. CDR1 is SGDLS and CDR2 is YYNGEE in the germline V gene. CDR3 protein: CASSVGAGERVEQFF. The CDR3 DNA reads TGTGCCAGCAGCGTAGGAGCGGGAGAGCGGGTTGAGCAGTTCTTC.

V is TRBV20-1 and J is TRBJ1-2; TRBD1 might be the D (6 bases). Germline loops: CDR1 DFQATT, CDR2 SNEGSKA (reference sequence). Trimming took 6 bases from V and 7 from J, leaving 15 bases between them. This CDR3 has 12 residues. Here the CDR3 reads CSAWDQQGGYTF. Written as DNA, the CDR3 is TGCAGTGCCTGGGACCAACAGGGTGGCTACACCTTC.

The V call is TRBV5-4, the J call TRBJ2-1; the match to TRBD2 covers 9 bases. Trimming took 1 base from V and 7 from J; bases not matched to a gene: 6. In germline, CDR1 is SGHNT, CDR2 YYREEE (reference sequence). The CDR3 spans 15 residues. In DNA, the CDR3 is TGTGCCAGCAGCTTGTCGCTAGCGGGGTTGAATGAGCAGTTCTTC. It specifies CASSLSLAGLNEQFF.

The V gene is TRBV2, the J gene TRBJ1-1; D might be TRBD1 (6 bases). The germline V gene encodes CDR1 SNHLY and CDR2 FYNNEI. The CDR3 spans 14 residues. V was trimmed by 6 bases and J by 4 bases, leaving 15 bases between them. The CDR3 nucleotides read TGTGCCAGCAGGGCTACAGGGCCCGGCACTGAAGCTTTCTTT. This gives the protein CASRATGPGTEAFF. The complete variable domain, with remaining parts taken from reference TRBV2 and TRBJ1-1, reads EPEVTQTPSHQVTQMGQEVILRCVPISNHLYFYWYRQILGQKVEFLVSFYNNEISEKSEIFDDQFSVERPDGSNFTLKIRSTKLEDSAMYFCASRATGPGTEAFFGQGTRLTVV.

The chain couples TRBV9 to TRBJ2-5, with unresolved D. V shed 1 base and J shed 0 bases, with 13 bases lying between them. Germline values: CDR1 SGDLS, CDR2 YYNGEE. This CDR3 comprises 16 residues. Here the CDR3 DNA reads TGTGCCAGCAGCGTAAGGAAGGGCGAGTACCAAGAGACCCAGTACTTC. Protein: CASSVRKGEYQETQYF.